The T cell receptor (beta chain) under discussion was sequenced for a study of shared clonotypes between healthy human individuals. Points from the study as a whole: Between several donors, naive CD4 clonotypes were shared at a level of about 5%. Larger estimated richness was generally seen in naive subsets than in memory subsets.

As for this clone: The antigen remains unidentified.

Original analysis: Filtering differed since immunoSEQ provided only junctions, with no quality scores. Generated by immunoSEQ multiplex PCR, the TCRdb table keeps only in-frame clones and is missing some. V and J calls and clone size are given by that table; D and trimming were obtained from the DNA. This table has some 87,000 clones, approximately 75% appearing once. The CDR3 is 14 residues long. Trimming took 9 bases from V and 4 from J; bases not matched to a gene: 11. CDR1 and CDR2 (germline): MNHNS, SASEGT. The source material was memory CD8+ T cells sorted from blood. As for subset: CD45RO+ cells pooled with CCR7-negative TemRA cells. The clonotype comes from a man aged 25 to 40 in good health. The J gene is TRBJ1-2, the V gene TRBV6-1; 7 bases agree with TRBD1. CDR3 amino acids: CASKRQGTGYGYTF. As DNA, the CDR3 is TGTGCCAGTAAACGACAGGGTACGGGCTATGGCTACACCTTC.